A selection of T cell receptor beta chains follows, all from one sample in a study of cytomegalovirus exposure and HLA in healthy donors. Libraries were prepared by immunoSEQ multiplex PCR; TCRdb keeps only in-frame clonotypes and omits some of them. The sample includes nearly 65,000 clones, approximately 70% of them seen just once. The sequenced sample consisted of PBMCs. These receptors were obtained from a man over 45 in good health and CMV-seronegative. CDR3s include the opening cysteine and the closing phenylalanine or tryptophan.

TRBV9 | CASSETPGGLNEQYF
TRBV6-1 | CASMPLTGIHYEQYF
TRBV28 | CASRTASSYEQYF
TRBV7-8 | CASSWRDRGSPLHF
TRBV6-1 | CASRISGQGLSEAFF
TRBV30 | CACSSVGGLLSYEQYF
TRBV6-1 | CASSETVGGQSGELFF
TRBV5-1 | CASSIRGEGYGYTF
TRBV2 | CASTLDRGLYEQYF
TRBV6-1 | CASSETSSISYNEQFF
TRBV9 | CASSVGSNEQFF
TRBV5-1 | CASSLAQGANYGYTF
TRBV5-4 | CASSLWTGGAGGQYF
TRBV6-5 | CASSSDGYTF
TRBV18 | CASSQDRVLMNTEAFF